This T cell receptor (beta chain) was recovered during a study of T cells in narcolepsy. Study-level background: Donors had narcolepsy type 1 or type 2, or were healthy controls. General study findings and limits: Autoreactive HCRT-specific and TRIB2-specific clonotypes were marked in same-patient CSF-versus-blood CD4+ comparisons. In some patient and control memory CD4+ samples, autoreactive clones were absent. Autoreactive clonotypes reportedly recurred in blood of same and different patients, not controls.

Worth noting for this clone: The antigen remains undetermined.

Clones were sequenced by immunoSEQ multiplex PCR, and TCRdb holds only the in-frame ones, with some missing. The profile shows 25,000 to 35,000 clones, 70% to 80% of them singletons. This receptor was taken from a human donor with narcolepsy. The sequenced sample was CD45RA- memory CD4+ T cells from PBMCs.

The CDR3 DNA follows: TGTGCCAGCAGCAAGGACAGGGTGGGCACCGGGGAGCTGTTTTTT. This translates into CASSKDRVGTGELFF. The chain recombines TRBV11-1 with TRBJ2-2; 8 nucleotides align to TRBD1. Germline lookup yields CDR1 SGHAT and CDR2 FQDESV (reference sequence). V was clipped by 5 bases and J by 4 bases; unmatched bases: 6. The CDR3 has 15 residues.